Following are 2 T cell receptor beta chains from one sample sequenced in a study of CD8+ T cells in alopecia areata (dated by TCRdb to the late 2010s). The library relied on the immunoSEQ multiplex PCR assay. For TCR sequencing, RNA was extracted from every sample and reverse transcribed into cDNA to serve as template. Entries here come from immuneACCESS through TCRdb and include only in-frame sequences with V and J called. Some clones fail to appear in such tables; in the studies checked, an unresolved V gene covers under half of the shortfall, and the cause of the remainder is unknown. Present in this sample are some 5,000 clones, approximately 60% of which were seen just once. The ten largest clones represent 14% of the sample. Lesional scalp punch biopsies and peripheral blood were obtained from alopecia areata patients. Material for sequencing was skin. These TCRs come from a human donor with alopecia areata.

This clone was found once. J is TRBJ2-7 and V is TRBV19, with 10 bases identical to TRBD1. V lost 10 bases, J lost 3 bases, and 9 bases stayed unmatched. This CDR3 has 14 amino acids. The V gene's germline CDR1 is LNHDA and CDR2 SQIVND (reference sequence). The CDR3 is CATSPTGGIYEQYF. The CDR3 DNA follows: TGTGCCACCTCCCCGACAGGGGGCATCTACGAGCAGTACTTC.

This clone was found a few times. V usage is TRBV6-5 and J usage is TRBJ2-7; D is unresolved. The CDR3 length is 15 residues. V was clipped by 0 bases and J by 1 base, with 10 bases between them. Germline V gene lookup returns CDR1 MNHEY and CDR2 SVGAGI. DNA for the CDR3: TGTGCCAGCAGTTACTCGAATCTAGGTTCCTACGAGCAGTACTTC. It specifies CASSYSNLGSYEQYF.